The rows below give T cell receptor beta chains drawn from one sample of a study of blood T cell repertoires in COVID-19. Libraries were prepared by immunoSEQ multiplex PCR; TCRdb keeps only in-frame clonotypes and omits some of them. The sample lists around 160,000 clones; about 92% were seen once. Sequencing input: peripheral blood. All receptors derive from a man aged 55-75 years with active or convalescent COVID-19. Each CDR3 is given with its conserved first and last residue. The D gene is left open where the match is weak. Rows may omit the clone size; those that give it use once, few, many or a size class.

CDR3aa: CASSPNLGVSGNTIYF; CDR3nt: TGTGCCAGCAGCCCGAACCTCGGGGTGAGCGGAAACACCATATATTTT; j_gene: TRBJ1-3; abundance: .; d_gene: .; v_gene: TRBV5-4; len: 16
CDR3aa: CASSPGQGNSEAFF; CDR3nt: TGTGCCAGCAGCCCAGGACAGGGTAACTCTGAAGCTTTCTTT; j_gene: TRBJ1-1; abundance: .; d_gene: TRBD1; v_gene: TRBV3-1/TRBV3-2; len: 14
CDR3aa: CASSITGLGELFF; CDR3nt: TGTGCCAGTAGTATAACAGGGCTCGGGGAGCTGTTTTTT; j_gene: TRBJ2-2; abundance: once; d_gene: .; v_gene: TRBV19; len: 13
CDR3aa: CSVEDRGYGYTF; CDR3nt: TGCAGCGTTGAAGATCGGGGATATGGCTACACCTTC; j_gene: TRBJ1-2; abundance: .; d_gene: .; v_gene: TRBV29-1; len: 12
CDR3aa: CASSRGALNTEAFF; CDR3nt: TGTGCCAGTAGCCGCGGGGCCCTAAACACTGAAGCTTTCTTT; j_gene: TRBJ1-1; abundance: .; d_gene: .; v_gene: TRBV19; len: 14
CDR3aa: CASRTYTDTQYF; CDR3nt: TGTGCCAGCAGGACATACACAGATACGCAGTATTTT; j_gene: TRBJ2-3; abundance: .; d_gene: .; v_gene: TRBV6-6; len: 12
CDR3aa: CASSLDRFDYGYTF; CDR3nt: TGTGCCAGCAGCTTAGACAGGTTTGACTATGGCTACACCTTC; j_gene: TRBJ1-2; abundance: .; d_gene: .; v_gene: TRBV7-2; len: 14
CDR3aa: CASTGSGEQYF; CDR3nt: TGCGCCAGCACGGGTTCCGGCGAGCAGTACTTC; j_gene: TRBJ2-7; abundance: .; d_gene: .; v_gene: TRBV5-1; len: 11
CDR3aa: CASGLVPDRENQPQHF; CDR3nt: TGTGCTAGTGGTTTGGTCCCGGACAGGGAGAATCAGCCCCAGCATTTT; j_gene: TRBJ1-5; abundance: .; d_gene: TRBD1; v_gene: TRBV12-5; len: 16
CDR3aa: CASRELAGGTYEQYF; CDR3nt: TGTGCCAGCCGAGAGCTAGCGGGTGGGACCTACGAGCAGTACTTC; j_gene: TRBJ2-7; abundance: .; d_gene: TRBD2; v_gene: TRBV6-5; len: 15
CDR3aa: CASSVGTAYGYTF; CDR3nt: TGTGCCAGCAGCGTCGGGACAGCCTATGGCTACACCTTC; j_gene: TRBJ1-2; abundance: once; d_gene: TRBD1; v_gene: TRBV2; len: 13
CDR3aa: CASSLFEGGFGTDTQYF; CDR3nt: TGTGCCAGCAGTTTATTTGAGGGAGGATTTGGCACAGATACGCAGTATTTT; j_gene: TRBJ2-3; abundance: .; d_gene: .; v_gene: TRBV27; len: 17
CDR3aa: CASSPRGGSPGELFF; CDR3nt: TGTGCCAGCAGCCCTAGGGGCGGGAGTCCCGGGGAGCTGTTTTTT; j_gene: TRBJ2-2; abundance: .; d_gene: TRBD2; v_gene: TRBV11-3; len: 15
CDR3aa: CASSIDYPPQYF; CDR3nt: TGTGCCAGCAGCATCGACTACCCCCCGCAGTATTTT; j_gene: TRBJ2-3; abundance: .; d_gene: .; v_gene: TRBV5-4; len: 12
CDR3aa: CASKPPGSGRTYEQYF; CDR3nt: TGTGCCAGCAAGCCCCCCGGTAGCGGGAGGACCTACGAGCAGTACTTC; j_gene: TRBJ2-7; abundance: .; d_gene: TRBD2; v_gene: TRBV25-1; len: 16
CDR3aa: CASSQGPRETQYF; CDR3nt: TGTGCCAGCAGCCAAGGGCCTAGGGAGACCCAGTACTTC; j_gene: TRBJ2-5; abundance: .; d_gene: .; v_gene: TRBV3-1/TRBV3-2; len: 13
CDR3aa: CASSLPGTLGNTIYF; CDR3nt: TGTGCCAGCAGCTTGCCCGGGACTTTAGGAAACACCATATATTTT; j_gene: TRBJ1-3; abundance: .; d_gene: .; v_gene: TRBV5-4; len: 15
CDR3aa: CASSTGQLNTEAFF; CDR3nt: TGCGCCAGCAGTACGGGACAGCTGAACACTGAAGCTTTCTTT; j_gene: TRBJ1-1; abundance: once; d_gene: TRBD1; v_gene: TRBV5-1; len: 14
CDR3aa: CASSPQGDRGTEAFF; CDR3nt: TGTGCCAGCTCACCACAGGGGGATCGGGGCACTGAAGCTTTCTTT; j_gene: TRBJ1-1; abundance: .; d_gene: .; v_gene: TRBV18; len: 15
CDR3aa: CASSSTLTGELFF; CDR3nt: TGTGCCAGCAGCTCTACCCTTACCGGGGAGCTGTTTTTT; j_gene: TRBJ2-2; abundance: .; d_gene: .; v_gene: TRBV7-2; len: 13
CDR3aa: CASSQGPDRAHQPQHF; CDR3nt: TGCGCCAGCAGCCAAGGTCCCGACAGGGCCCATCAGCCCCAGCATTTT; j_gene: TRBJ1-5; abundance: .; d_gene: TRBD1; v_gene: TRBV4-1; len: 16
CDR3aa: CASSQPTSGFRETQYF; CDR3nt: TGTGCCAGCAGCCAACCGACTAGCGGGTTCCGGGAGACCCAGTACTTC; j_gene: TRBJ2-5; abundance: .; d_gene: TRBD2; v_gene: TRBV5-4; len: 16
CDR3aa: CATSDSDRGLSNEQFF; CDR3nt: TGTGCCACCAGTGATTCCGACAGGGGGCTTTCCAATGAGCAGTTCTTC; j_gene: TRBJ2-1; abundance: .; d_gene: TRBD1; v_gene: TRBV24-1; len: 16
CDR3aa: CACGASGRVYEQYF; CDR3nt: TGTGCCTGCGGGGCTAGCGGGAGGGTTTACGAGCAGTACTTC; j_gene: TRBJ2-7; abundance: .; d_gene: TRBD2; v_gene: TRBV28; len: 14
CDR3aa: CASSQQDYEQYF; CDR3nt: TGTGCCAGCAGCCAACAAGACTACGAGCAGTACTTC; j_gene: TRBJ2-7; abundance: .; d_gene: .; v_gene: TRBV11-1; len: 12
CDR3aa: CASSGQGSNTEAFF; CDR3nt: TGTGCCAGCTCAGGACAGGGTTCGAACACTGAAGCTTTCTTT; j_gene: TRBJ1-1; abundance: .; d_gene: TRBD1; v_gene: TRBV18; len: 14
CDR3aa: CSVYDRSGEKLFF; CDR3nt: TGCAGCGTTTACGACAGGAGCGGTGAAAAACTGTTTTTT; j_gene: TRBJ1-4; abundance: once; d_gene: .; v_gene: TRBV29-1; len: 13
CDR3aa: CSVPGQGSGNTIYF; CDR3nt: TGCAGCGTCCCCGGACAGGGATCGGGAAACACCATATATTTT; j_gene: TRBJ1-3; abundance: .; d_gene: TRBD1; v_gene: TRBV29-1; len: 14
CDR3aa: CASSQAPGRDSYEQYF; CDR3nt: TGCGCCAGCAGCCAGGCTCCAGGGCGTGATTCCTACGAGCAGTACTTC; j_gene: TRBJ2-7; abundance: .; d_gene: .; v_gene: TRBV4-1; len: 16
CDR3aa: CASRSGTKGTEAFF; CDR3nt: TGTGCCAGCAGGTCCGGGACAAAGGGCACTGAAGCTTTCTTT; j_gene: TRBJ1-1; abundance: .; d_gene: .; v_gene: TRBV11-2; len: 14
CDR3aa: CASSARTSGGAANEQFF; CDR3nt: TGCGCCAGCAGCGCCCGGACTAGCGGGGGGGCTGCCAATGAGCAGTTCTTC; j_gene: TRBJ2-1; abundance: .; d_gene: TRBD2; v_gene: TRBV4-1; len: 17
CDR3aa: CASSVDPTSGTSTDTQYF; CDR3nt: TGTGCCAGCAGCGTAGATCCGACTAGCGGGACTAGCACAGATACGCAGTATTTT; j_gene: TRBJ2-3; abundance: once; d_gene: TRBD2; v_gene: TRBV9; len: 18
CDR3aa: CASSLRGSGANVLTF; CDR3nt: TGCGCCAGCAGCTTGAGGGGCTCTGGGGCCAACGTCCTGACTTTC; j_gene: TRBJ2-6; abundance: .; d_gene: .; v_gene: TRBV5-1; len: 15
CDR3aa: CASSKTGVRYEQYF; CDR3nt: TGTGCCAGCAGTAAAACGGGGGTTCGCTACGAGCAGTACTTC; j_gene: TRBJ2-7; abundance: once; d_gene: .; v_gene: TRBV28; len: 14
CDR3aa: CAISPMGEEKLFF; CDR3nt: TGTGCCATCAGTCCAATGGGAGAAGAAAAACTGTTTTTT; j_gene: TRBJ1-4; abundance: .; d_gene: .; v_gene: TRBV10-3; len: 13
CDR3aa: CASRGLVGHNEQFF; CDR3nt: TGCGCCAGCAGGGGACTAGTGGGCCACAATGAGCAGTTCTTC; j_gene: TRBJ2-1; abundance: .; d_gene: TRBD2; v_gene: TRBV10-1; len: 14
CDR3aa: CASSPRQGIASTDTQYF; CDR3nt: TGTGCCAGCAGCCCCAGACAGGGAATAGCTAGCACAGATACGCAGTATTTT; j_gene: TRBJ2-3; abundance: .; d_gene: TRBD1; v_gene: TRBV3-1/TRBV3-2; len: 17
CDR3aa: CASSQGQGSQPQHF; CDR3nt: TGTGCCAGCAGCCAAGGTCAGGGCAGCCAGCCCCAGCATTTT; j_gene: TRBJ1-5; abundance: .; d_gene: .; v_gene: TRBV3-1/TRBV3-2; len: 14
CDR3aa: CASMSSDSSYNEQFF; CDR3nt: TGTGCCAGTATGAGTAGCGATAGCTCCTACAATGAGCAGTTCTTC; j_gene: TRBJ2-1; abundance: .; d_gene: .; v_gene: TRBV19; len: 15
CDR3aa: CASSLNGGYLSNQPQHF; CDR3nt: TGTGCCAGCAGCTTAAACGGGGGGTACTTGAGCAATCAGCCCCAGCATTTT; j_gene: TRBJ1-5; abundance: .; d_gene: .; v_gene: TRBV7-6; len: 17
CDR3aa: CASSPNRDTEAFF; CDR3nt: TGTGCCAGCTCACCAAACAGGGACACTGAAGCTTTCTTT; j_gene: TRBJ1-1; abundance: .; d_gene: .; v_gene: TRBV18; len: 13
CDR3aa: CASSLEGRGGLGEQFF; CDR3nt: TGTGCCAGCAGCTTGGAAGGCCGGGGGGGCCTCGGTGAGCAGTTCTTC; j_gene: TRBJ2-1; abundance: .; d_gene: TRBD2; v_gene: TRBV5-5; len: 16
CDR3aa: CASSTGTIPGNEKLFF; CDR3nt: TGTGCCAGCAGCACAGGGACGATTCCGGGGAATGAAAAACTGTTTTTT; j_gene: TRBJ1-4; abundance: .; d_gene: .; v_gene: TRBV9; len: 16
CDR3aa: CASSIQGVENSPLHF; CDR3nt: TGTGCCAGTAGTATACAAGGGGTGGAAAATTCACCCCTCCACTTT; j_gene: TRBJ1-6; abundance: .; d_gene: .; v_gene: TRBV19; len: 15
CDR3aa: CASSLRRENEQFF; CDR3nt: TGTGCCAGCAGCTTACGGCGGGAGAATGAGCAGTTCTTC; j_gene: TRBJ2-1; abundance: .; d_gene: TRBD2; v_gene: TRBV7-2; len: 13
CDR3aa: CASSLDGVFNSPLHF; CDR3nt: TGTGCCAGCAGCTTAGACGGGGTTTTTAATTCACCCCTCCACTTT; j_gene: TRBJ1-6; abundance: .; d_gene: .; v_gene: TRBV11-2; len: 15
CDR3aa: CASSPGTQRTEAFF; CDR3nt: TGTGCCAGCAGCCCCGGGACACAGAGGACTGAAGCTTTCTTT; j_gene: TRBJ1-1; abundance: .; d_gene: .; v_gene: TRBV11-2; len: 14